This T cell receptor beta chain was retrieved from a study of blood T cell repertoires in COVID-19. Study-wide background: The origin of the acute and convalescent COVID-19 samples was the United States, Italy and Spain.

TCRdb keeps only in-frame clones here, not all; method: immunoSEQ multiplex PCR. The table shows about 150,000 clones, with around 90% occurring only once. The source material was PBMCs or T cells enriched from blood (not recorded which). The TCR comes from a woman aged 40 to 50 who had been exposed to COVID-19.

The CDR3 sequence: CATSAGTGGNQPQHF. The CDR3 nucleotides read TGTGCCACCAGTGCCGGAACAGGGGGCAATCAGCCCCAGCATTTT. J is TRBJ1-5 and V is TRBV24-1; 7 positions agree with TRBD1. In germline, CDR1 is KGHDR, CDR2 SFDVKD. V gave up 5 bases and J gave up 2 bases; unmatched junction bases: 5. The CDR3 length is 15 residues.